The clone carrying this T cell receptor (beta chain) was seen at least ten times. The entry originates in a study of T-cell memory formation after mild COVID-19. Per germline, CDR1 WNHNN and CDR2 SYGVQD (reference sequence). Trimming cost V 6 bases and J 0 bases, with 5 bases left between them. The CDR3 is 13 amino acids. MiXCR, applied by TCRdb to the 5' RACE reads, yields one record per CDR3 protein. In the table there are about 360,000 distinct CDR3 sequences, over 13% of which are singletons. The chain carries TRBV10-1 and TRBJ2-2; D gene unclear. The clonotype comes from a man aged 18 to 29 who had mild COVID-19 (a few samples of this study predate the infection). Cell type and time point are not known. The specimen was PBMCs or a T cell subset sorted from them (not recorded which). The DNA of the CDR3 is TGCGCCAGCAGCGGCGCGAACACCGGGGAGCTGTTTTTT. It codes for CASSGANTGELFF.